This is a list of T cell receptor beta chains from one sample in a study of T cells in Graves' hyperthyroidism and ophthalmopathy. TCRdb called the multiplex PCR reads again in MiXCR, with one record for every CDR3 protein. The sample lists over 450,000 distinct CDR3 sequences, about a sixth seen once, with approximately 18% in the top ten. The sequencing input was blood. These receptors came from a woman in her late teens or twenties with Graves' ophthalmopathy. CDR3s leave out the opening cysteine and the closing phenylalanine or tryptophan.

v_call,j_call,cdr3_aa
TRBV20-1,TRBJ2-5,SASRQGAETQY
TRBV7-2,TRBJ2-7,ASSLGGASSYEQY
TRBV4-2,TRBJ1-4,ASSQDPQGGTNEKLF
TRBV5-1,TRBJ1-4,ASSLEGQGNEKLF
TRBV7-8,TRBJ1-1,ASSLVEPPLTEAF
TRBV29-1,TRBJ1-1,SVRRAAASTEAF
TRBV11-2,TRBJ2-1,ASSPGGGAYNEQF
TRBV7-9,TRBJ1-1,ASSKLNTEAF
TRBV6-1,TRBJ1-2,ASGSAGGYT
TRBV19,TRBJ1-2,ASTLGASANYGYT
TRBV28,TRBJ2-1,ASTLRAGPYNEQF
TRBV29-1,TRBJ1-1,SVMTGGVAEAF
TRBV3-1,TRBJ2-1,ASSQLGTDIYNEQF
TRBV20-1,TRBJ2-3,SASNWLAGSTDTQY
TRBV5-1,TRBJ1-2,ASSSTFSGPYT
TRBV5-1,TRBJ2-7,ASSSDRGTYEQY
TRBV20-1,TRBJ2-7,SARDSRNSYEQY
TRBV19,TRBJ1-5,ASSIEDSNQPQH
TRBV6-8,TRBJ1-1,ARGGGEQGGTEAF
TRBV6-1,TRBJ1-1,ASSEAGTAREAF
TRBV5-6,TRBJ1-1,ASSSGGARDTEAF
TRBV28,TRBJ2-5,ASSLNFVSRDRVEETQY
TRBV7-2,TRBJ1-5,ASSLEYYQPQH
TRBV27,TRBJ2-2,ASSLTGPGELF
TRBV7-8,TRBJ2-1,ASSLESGGPLYNEQF
TRBV5-8,TRBJ1-2,ASSLVSPWDGYT
TRBV3-1,TRBJ1-6,ASSNTGGNSPLH
TRBV19,TRBJ2-7,ASSAAGSRYEQY
TRBV7-7,TRBJ2-7,ASSAGTVGEQY
TRBV13,TRBJ2-1,ASSSLSGGSYNEQF
TRBV18,TRBJ2-1,ASSPLAAGLNNEQF
TRBV3-1,TRBJ1-1,ASSRSGQRNTEAF
TRBV7-2,TRBJ2-1,ASIQDSHLNEQF
TRBV25-1,TRBJ2-7,ASTPGTDSYEQY
TRBV6-2/TRBV6-3,TRBJ1-2,ASSLRGLPNYGYT
TRBV9,TRBJ1-5,ASGTRNQPQH
TRBV20-1,TRBJ2-3,SAEKGETDTQY
TRBV28,TRBJ2-2,ASRGTSGGKGGELF
TRBV18,TRBJ2-2,ASSPWDTGELF
TRBV7-9,TRBJ2-3,ASSLVTGGKDTQY
TRBV28,TRBJ1-1,ASRARDRSDAF
TRBV28,TRBJ1-1,ASSSAGTGDTEAF
TRBV30,TRBJ2-2,ASPDYYTGELF
TRBV6-9,TRBJ2-1,ASSSGDEASSYNEQF
TRBV5-1,TRBJ1-1,ASSYEEVNTEAF
TRBV28,TRBJ1-1,ASRSTPGQKLNTEAF
TRBV7-2,TRBJ1-1,ASSLPRENTEAF
TRBV6-1,TRBJ1-3,ASSEAAGYPGNTIY
TRBV19,TRBJ1-5,ARALPPGHLSNQPQH
TRBV5-1,TRBJ1-2,ASSPPTDSYGYT
TRBV6-1,TRBJ1-6,ASSKGQSSPLH
TRBV6-1,TRBJ1-1,ASSYVPSAEAF
TRBV28,TRBJ2-7,ASSLRTGGYEQY
TRBV4-2,TRBJ1-2,ASSQDRRGRSDYGYT
TRBV7-3,TRBJ2-7,ASSSGPYGYEQY
TRBV4-1,TRBJ2-1,ASSQDRGLPTYNEQF
TRBV19,TRBJ1-5,ASSAGDRHQPQH
TRBV5-8,TRBJ1-2,ASSLEVGTVYGYT
TRBV3-1,TRBJ1-2,ASSPIGPDPDYGYT
TRBV20-1,TRBJ2-1,SARVRGLSYNEQF